This T cell receptor (beta chain) derives from a study of CD8 T cells in ankylosing spondylitis. Overall study results and limits: Ankylosing spondylitis blood appeared to carry a characteristic TCR beta motif of roughly eight highly homologous variants. Clones linked to the disease showed a CD8+ phenotype. They occurred at relatively low frequencies in peripheral blood. Significant enrichment of disease-linked clones was reportedly seen in matched ankylosing spondylitis synovial fluid.

This clonotype was detected ten times or more. The antigen is not known. Making the TCR beta libraries involved quantitative 5'-RACE with molecular barcodes. TCRdb re-analysed the 5' RACE reads in MiXCR, keeping a single row per CDR3 protein. The sample lists tens of thousands of distinct CDR3 sequences; under 3% were seen once. This CDR3 comprises 14 residues. Trimming took off 4 bases at V and 7 bases at J, with 17 bases between the two ends. CDR1 is SGDLS and CDR2 is YYNGEE in the germline V gene. The rearrangement uses TRBV9 and TRBJ1-2; perhaps TRBD1 as D (5 bases). This TCR came from a female donor with ankylosing spondylitis or in good health (not recorded which). Sequenced: blood, either unsorted or a sorted T cell fraction (not recorded which). The DNA for the CDR3 is TGTGCCAGCAGCCCCCCGGGGCAGTGGGGTGGCTACACCTTC. It is translated as CASSPPGQWGGYTF.